This entry lists 24 T cell receptor beta chains sequenced from one sample in a study of CD8 T cells in ankylosing spondylitis. MiXCR, applied by TCRdb to the 5' RACE reads, yields one record per CDR3 protein. The sample yields about 240,000 distinct CDR3 sequences, about 24% seen once. Sequenced material: blood, either unsorted or a sorted T cell fraction (not recorded which). These receptors came from a male donor with ankylosing spondylitis or in good health (not recorded which).

This clonotype turned up a few times. This sequence joins TRBV29-1 and TRBJ1-4; D remains ambiguous. This CDR3 is built from 12 residues. CDR1 and CDR2 (germline): SQVTM, ANQGSEA. The ends were cut back, 7 bases at V and 8 bases at J, with 14 bases in the middle. CDR3: CSATDGREKLFF. CDR3 nucleotides: TGCAGCGCCACTGATGGACGAGAAAAACTGTTTTTT.

This clonotype was counted a few times. The J gene is TRBJ2-1, the V gene TRBV12-3 or TRBV12-4, with 11 positions matching TRBD2. The CDR3 is 15 residues long. With 5 bases clipped from V and 6 bases from J, the junction kept 6 bases outside the gene matches. CDR3 residues: CASSATSGGANEQFF. The CDR3 bases are TGTGCCAGCAGTGCCACTAGCGGGGGAGCCAATGAGCAGTTCTTC.

The chain has TRBV7-9 and TRBJ2-3, with D perhaps matching TRBD1 (5 bases). The CDR3 loop spans 14 amino acids. Between the trimmed V and J ends, which lost 3 bases and 2 bases, there was a span of 9 bases. Germline V gene lookup returns CDR1 SEHNR and CDR2 FQNEAQ (reference sequence). The CDR3 sequence: CASSLDKSTDTQYF. CDR3 bases: TGTGCCAGCAGCTTGGACAAGTCCACAGATACGCAGTATTTT.

This clonotype was detected many times. This rearrangement joins TRBV10-2 to TRBJ2-1; the match to TRBD1 covers 8 bases. The germline V gene encodes CDR1 WSHSY and CDR2 SAAADI. The CDR3 has 14 amino acids. Trimming cost V 8 bases and J 8 bases; bases outside gene matches: 11. DNA of the CDR3: TGCGCCAGCCGAAAGGGCAGGGGGCTATATGAGCAGTTCTTC. This translates into CASRKGRGLYEQFF.

CDR3 nucleotide sequence: TGTGCTAGTGCCCAGTCGGGCGGGACCCAAGCTTTCTTT. It is translated as CASAQSGGTQAFF. The J gene is TRBJ1-1, the V gene TRBV12-5; the D gene is possibly TRBD1 (5 bases). Germline CDR1 LGHNT, CDR2 FRNRAP. The V end lost 7 bases, the J end lost 9 bases, and 18 bases lay between the germline ends. CDR3 length equals 13 residues.

V gene TRBV11-2 combines with J gene TRBJ2-3, with a tentative D call TRBD1 (6 bases). The CDR3 totals 14 residues. Germline V gene lookup returns CDR1 SGHAT and CDR2 FQNNGV. V was trimmed by 4 bases and J by 5 bases, leaving 13 bases between them. The chain's CDR3 is CASSSDRREDTQYF. The CDR3 DNA reads TGTGCCAGCAGCTCGGACAGAAGGGAAGATACGCAGTATTTT. The full variable domain, rest sourced from reference TRBV11-2 and TRBJ2-3, is EAGVAQSPRYKIIEKRQSVAFWCNPISGHATLYWYQQILGQGPKLLIQFQNNGVVDDSQLPKDRFSAERLKGVDSTLKIQPAKLEDSAVYLCASSSDRREDTQYFGPGTRLTVL.

The chain couples TRBV5-5 to TRBJ1-2; 7 bases map to TRBD1. V shed 2 bases and J 8 bases; nucleotides not matched to a gene: 9. Germline V gene data show CDR1 as SGHKS and CDR2 as YYEKEE (reference sequence). The CDR3 loop spans 14 amino acids. CDR3 sequence: CASSLDTGVGGYTF. CDR3 bases: TGTGCCAGCAGCTTAGACACAGGGGTCGGGGGCTACACCTTC. The whole variable domain, remainder taken from reference TRBV5-5 and TRBJ1-2, is DAGVTQSPTHLIKTRGQQVTLRCSPISGHKSVSWYQQVLGQGPQFIFQYYEKEERGRGNFPDRFSARQFPNYSSELNVNALLLGDSALYLCASSLDTGVGGYTFGSGTRLTVV.

This clonotype was found many times. V usage is TRBV7-8 and J usage is TRBJ2-3; D unclear. The CDR3 contains 15 residues. Per the germline V gene, CDR1 is SGHVS and CDR2 is FQNEAQ. V lost 0 bases, J lost 2 bases, and 9 bases lay in between. The CDR3, as DNA: TGTGCCAGCAGCTTAGCGTGGGGATCCACAGATACGCAGTATTTT. It yields the protein CASSLAWGSTDTQYF.

This chain connects TRBV21-1 to TRBJ2-3. TRBV21-1 has pseudogene status. The CDR3 covers 15 residues. Here the CDR3 reads CASSKARLLIGTQYF. The CDR3 region has the DNA TGTGCCAGCAGCAAAGCTCGACTTCTAATAGGTACGCAGTATTTT.

V usage is TRBV12-3 or TRBV12-4 and J usage is TRBJ2-7; 9 bases line up with TRBD2. After removal of 1 base from V and 1 base from J, the junction contained 2 bases not matched to a gene. The CDR3 loop spans 15 amino acids. Here the CDR3 DNA reads TGTGCCAGCAGTTTAGAAGCGGGGGGTTCCTACGAGCAGTACTTC. The encoded protein is CASSLEAGGSYEQYF.

This chain links TRBV3-1 with TRBJ2-1; D may be TRBD2 (5 bases). V was pared by 11 bases and J by 5 bases, with 22 bases between. Germline CDR1 is LGHDT and CDR2 is YNNKEL (reference sequence). The CDR3 has 15 amino acids. The CDR3 nucleotides are TGTGCCTCCAGCCAAGACTGGGTCGGGAACAATGAGCAGTTCTTC. It codes for CASSQDWVGNNEQFF.

The chain is built from TRBV7-3 and TRBJ2-3; a weak D match, TRBD2 (7 bases). The germline V and J ends were trimmed by 2 bases and 2 bases, with 11 bases remaining between them. The CDR3 sequence is 15 residues long. Germline assignment: CDR1 SGHTA and CDR2 FQGTGA. The CDR3 DNA sequence: TGTGCCAGCAGCTTATCGCGGGGGCCCACAGATACGCAGTATTTT. This codes for CASSLSRGPTDTQYF.

The sample holds a few counts of this clonotype. The chain employs TRBV20-1 and TRBJ2-4, with a weak D call TRBD1 (5 bases). Trimming took off 4 bases at V and 6 bases at J, with 10 bases between the two ends. This CDR3 has 12 amino acids. Germline V gives CDR1 DFQATT, CDR2 SNEGSKA (reference sequence). The CDR3 spells CSAKQDGNIQYF. The CDR3 DNA reads as TGCAGTGCTAAACAGGATGGAAACATTCAGTACTTC.

The chain combines TRBV6-1 with TRBJ2-1; 11 positions agree with TRBD2. Trimming removed 6 bases from V and 9 bases from J; junction bases left unmatched: 7. The CDR3 spans 14 residues. Per the germline V gene, CDR1 is MNHNS and CDR2 is SASEGT. The CDR3 sequence is CASRDSGGALEQFF. The CDR3 nucleotides are TGTGCCAGCAGGGATAGCGGGGGGGCCCTTGAGCAGTTCTTC.

This clonotype was seen repeatedly, ten times or more. CDR3 sequence (DNA): TGTGCCAGCAGTTTATGGACAGGGGGCGTTAGCTATGGCTACACCTTC. Translating it yields CASSLWTGGVSYGYTF. This rearrangement joins TRBV12-3 or TRBV12-4 to TRBJ1-2, with 11 bases lining up with TRBD1. V was pared by 2 bases and J by 4 bases, with 6 bases of the junction left unmatched. This CDR3 spans 16 amino acids.

This clonotype was seen more than once but under ten times. The CDR3 region is CASRGQGGDSYNEQFF. CDR3 coding DNA: TGTGCCAGCAGGGGACAGGGGGGGGACTCCTACAATGAGCAGTTCTTC. The gene calls are TRBV6-1 and TRBJ2-1; TRBD1 aligns across 11 bases. Germline assignment: CDR1 MNHNS and CDR2 SASEGT. The CDR3 is made up of 16 amino acids. V gave up 6 bases and J gave up 0 bases; unmatched junction bases: 4.

This clonotype was found a few times. CDR3 bases: TGTGCCAGCAGCCAAGTCTCCTTTCTAAACAATGAGCAGTTCTTC. This codes for CASSQVSFLNNEQFF. The chain recombines TRBV4-2 with TRBJ2-1; D unclear. Trimming took 1 base from V and 5 from J, leaving 12 bases between them. The CDR3 length is 15 residues. Germline lookup yields CDR1 LGHNA and CDR2 YNFKEQ.

The chain combines TRBV2 with TRBJ2-1, with TRBD1 matching 8 bases. The CDR3 totals 12 residues. Germline CDR1 is SNHLY and CDR2 is FYNNEI. V lost 4 bases and J lost 8; bases outside the gene matches: 1. CDR3: CASSGQGYEQFF. In nucleotides, the CDR3 is TGTGCCAGCAGTGGACAGGGGTATGAGCAGTTCTTC.

V is TRBV2 and J is TRBJ2-2, with a tentative D call TRBD2 (6 bases). CDR1 and CDR2 (germline): SNHLY, FYNNEI. Trimming took off 10 bases at V and 7 bases at J, with 19 bases between the two ends. The CDR3 covers 14 residues. The CDR3 sequence: CATRTTRLDGELFF. The CDR3 DNA sequence: TGTGCCACCCGGACTACCCGTTTGGACGGGGAGCTGTTTTTT.

This clonotype was seen at least ten times. J is TRBJ2-1 and V is TRBV20-1; 7 bases fit TRBD1. CDR3 length: 14 amino acids. Trimming took 3 bases from V and 6 from J; bases not matched to a gene: 8. In germline, CDR1 is DFQATT, CDR2 SNEGSKA (reference sequence). The CDR3 nucleotides are TGCAGTGCTAGTTCACGGGACAGAAGCAATGAGCAGTTCTTC. Translating it yields CSASSRDRSNEQFF.

The chain uses TRBV6-5 and TRBJ1-4; TRBD1 matches at 7 bases. This CDR3 region has 15 residues. Germline V gene lookup returns CDR1 MNHEY and CDR2 SVGAGI. V shed 4 bases and J 7 bases; nucleotides not matched to a gene: 9. This CDR3 is CASSSIRQGTEKLFF. Here the CDR3 DNA reads TGTGCCAGCAGTTCGATACGACAGGGCACTGAAAAACTGTTTTTT.

This chain joins TRBV29-1 and TRBJ1-2; tentatively, D is TRBD1 (5 bases). The V gene lost 3 bases and the J gene lost 5 bases, with 13 bases spanning the gap. CDR3 size: 13 residues. In germline, CDR1 is SQVTM, CDR2 ANQGSEA. The CDR3 DNA is TGCAGCGTTGACTCAGCAGGGAAATATGGCTACACCTTC. Translated: CSVDSAGKYGYTF. The entire variable domain, with the rest obtained from reference TRBV29-1 and TRBJ1-2, is as follows: SAVISQKPSRDICQRGTSLTIQCQVDSQVTMMFWYRQQPGQSLTLIATANQGSEATYESGFVIDKFPISRPNLTFSTLTVSNMSPEDSSIYLCSVDSAGKYGYTFGSGTRLTVV.

The V and J genes are TRBV5-4 and TRBJ2-5, with D perhaps assigned TRBD1 or TRBD2 (6 bases each). Germline V gives CDR1 SGHNT, CDR2 YYREEE (reference sequence). The CDR3 is 15 residues long. V was shortened by 0 bases and J by 3 bases, with 12 bases between the two germline ends. CDR3 amino acids: CASSLGGASEETQYF. For the CDR3, the DNA is TGTGCCAGCAGCTTGGGGGGGGCATCGGAAGAGACCCAGTACTTC. Variable domain in full (rest from reference TRBV5-4 and TRBJ2-5): ETGVTQSPTHLIKTRGQQVTLRCSSQSGHNTVSWYQQALGQGPQFIFQYYREEENGRGNFPPRFSGLQFPNYSSELNVNALELDDSALYLCASSLGGASEETQYFGPGTRLLVL.

This clonotype was found a few times. The rearrangement links TRBV12-3 or TRBV12-4 to TRBJ1-6; D is perhaps TRBD1 (5 bases). Trimming cost V 5 bases and J 8 bases, with 16 bases left between them. This CDR3 has 15 amino acids. The CDR3 DNA reads as TGTGCCAGCAGTATCAAGGGGAGGGGTCATTCACCCCTCCACTTT. It encodes CASSIKGRGHSPLHF.